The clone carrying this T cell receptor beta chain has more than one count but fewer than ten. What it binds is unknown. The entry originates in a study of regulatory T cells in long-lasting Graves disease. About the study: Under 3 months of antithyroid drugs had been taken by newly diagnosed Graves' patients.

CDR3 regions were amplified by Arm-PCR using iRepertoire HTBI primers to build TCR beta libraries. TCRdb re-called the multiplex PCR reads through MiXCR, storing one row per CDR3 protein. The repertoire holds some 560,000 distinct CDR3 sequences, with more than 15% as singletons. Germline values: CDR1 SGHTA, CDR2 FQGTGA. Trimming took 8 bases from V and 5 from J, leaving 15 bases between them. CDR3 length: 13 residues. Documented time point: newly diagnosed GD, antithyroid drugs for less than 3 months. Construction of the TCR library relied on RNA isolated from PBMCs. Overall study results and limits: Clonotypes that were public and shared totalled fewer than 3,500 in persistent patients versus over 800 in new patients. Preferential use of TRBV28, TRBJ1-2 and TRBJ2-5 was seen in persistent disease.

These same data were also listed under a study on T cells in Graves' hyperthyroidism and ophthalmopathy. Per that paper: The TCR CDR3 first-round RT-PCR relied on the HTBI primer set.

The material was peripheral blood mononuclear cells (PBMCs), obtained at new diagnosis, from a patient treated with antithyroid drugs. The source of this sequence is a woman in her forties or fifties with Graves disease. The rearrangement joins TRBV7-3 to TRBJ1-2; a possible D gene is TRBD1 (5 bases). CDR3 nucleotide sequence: TGTGCCAGCGGCCCGGGACGGGATTATGGCTACACCTTC. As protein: CASGPGRDYGYTF.